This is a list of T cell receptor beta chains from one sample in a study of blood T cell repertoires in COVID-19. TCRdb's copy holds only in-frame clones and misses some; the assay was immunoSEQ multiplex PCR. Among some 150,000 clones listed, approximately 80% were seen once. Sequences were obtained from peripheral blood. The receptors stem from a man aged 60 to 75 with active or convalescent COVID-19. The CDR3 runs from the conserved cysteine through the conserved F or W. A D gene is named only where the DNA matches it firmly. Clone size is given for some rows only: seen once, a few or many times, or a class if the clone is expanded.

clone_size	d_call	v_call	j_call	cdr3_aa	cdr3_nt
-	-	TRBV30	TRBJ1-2	CAWSVRQDYGYTF	TGTGCCTGGAGTGTACGGCAGGACTATGGCTACACCTTC
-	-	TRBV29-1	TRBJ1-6	CSVTEGNSPLHF	TGCAGCGTTACAGAAGGAAATTCACCCCTCCACTTT
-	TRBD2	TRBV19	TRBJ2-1	CASSQTSGRGHEQFF	TGTGCCAGTAGTCAGACTAGCGGGAGAGGCCATGAGCAGTTCTTC
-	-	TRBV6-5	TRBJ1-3	CASSTGDGSGNTIYF	TGTGCCAGCTCGACAGGAGACGGCTCTGGAAACACCATATATTTT
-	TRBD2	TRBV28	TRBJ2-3	CASSLLTSDTDTQYF	TGTGCCAGCAGCCTACTTACTAGCGACACAGATACGCAGTATTTT
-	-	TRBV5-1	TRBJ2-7	CASSLVGAGSSYEQYF	TGCGCCAGCAGCTTGGTAGGGGCGGGGAGCTCCTACGAGCAGTACTTC
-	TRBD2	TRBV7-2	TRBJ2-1	CASSLKAPTGLAGVKFF	TGTGCCAGCAGCTTAAAAGCTCCGACCGGACTAGCGGGAGTAAAGTTCTTC
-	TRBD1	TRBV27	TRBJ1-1	CASSPRQGNTEAFF	TGTGCCAGCAGTCCGAGACAGGGGAACACTGAAGCTTTCTTT
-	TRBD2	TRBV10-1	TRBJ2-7	CASSGTSVSYEQYF	TGCGCCAGCAGCGGGACTAGCGTCTCCTACGAGCAGTACTTC
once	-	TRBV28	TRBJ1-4	CASSVPGSTNEKLFF	TGTGCCAGCAGTGTACCCGGTTCAACTAATGAAAAACTGTTTTTT
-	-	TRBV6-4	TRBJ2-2	CAVDGSGVTGELFF	TGTGCCGTAGACGGATCAGGGGTCACCGGGGAGCTGTTTTTT
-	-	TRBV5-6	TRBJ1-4	CASSRDATNEKLFF	TGTGCCAGCAGCCGGGATGCAACTAATGAAAAACTGTTTTTT
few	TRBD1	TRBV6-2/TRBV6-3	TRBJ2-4	CASSYSSGGANIQYF	TGTGCCAGCAGTTACTCATCAGGGGGCGCGAACATTCAGTACTTC
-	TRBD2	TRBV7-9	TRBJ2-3	CASSSTATSGDTQYF	TGTGCCAGCAGCTCCACGGCAACTAGCGGAGATACGCAGTATTTT
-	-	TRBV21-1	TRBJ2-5	CASIWRGCFPLRGTGQGEETQYF	TGTGCCAGCATCTGGAGAGGGTGCTTTCCTTTAAGGGGGACAGGGCAAGGCGAAGAGACCCAGTACTTC
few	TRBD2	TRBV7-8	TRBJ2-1	CASSLSTGGRLNEQFF	TGTGCCAGCAGCTTAAGTACGGGAGGGCGGTTGAATGAGCAGTTCTTC
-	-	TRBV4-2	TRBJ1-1	CASSQDLGSNTEAFF	TGTGCCAGCAGCCAAGATTTGGGCTCCAACACTGAAGCTTTCTTT
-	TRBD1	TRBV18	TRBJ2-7	CASSPGMTGENLSGQYF	TGTGCCAGCTCACCCGGCATGACAGGGGAGAATTTGTCCGGGCAGTACTTC
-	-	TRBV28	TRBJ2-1	CASSVEANEQFF	TGTGCCAGCAGTGTCGAGGCCAATGAGCAGTTCTTC
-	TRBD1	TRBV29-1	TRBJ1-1	CSVEAPRTGRTEAFF	TGCAGCGTTGAAGCCCCGAGGACAGGGAGAACTGAAGCTTTCTTT
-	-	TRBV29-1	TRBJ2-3	CSVEPAQGGGADTQYF	TGCAGCGTTGAACCCGCACAGGGGGGGGGCGCAGATACGCAGTATTTT
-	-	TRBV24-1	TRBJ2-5	CATRNGETQYF	TGTGCCACCCGGAACGGGGAGACCCAGTACTTC
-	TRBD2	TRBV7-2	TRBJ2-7	CASSWTGTSPYEQYF	TGTGCCAGCAGCTGGACCGGGACTAGTCCGTACGAGCAGTACTTC
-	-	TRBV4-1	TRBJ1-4	CASSRGALGRLDEKLFF	TGCGCCAGCAGCCGCGGCGCCCTTGGGAGGTTAGATGAAAAACTGTTTTTT
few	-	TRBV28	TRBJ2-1	CASSLPRGEVVRNYEQFF	TGTGCCAGCAGTTTACCCAGGGGAGAGGTCGTACGTAATTATGAGCAGTTCTTC
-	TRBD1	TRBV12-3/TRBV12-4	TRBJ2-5	CASRPGQQETQYF	TGTGCCAGCAGGCCGGGACAGCAAGAGACCCAGTACTTC
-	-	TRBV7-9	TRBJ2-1	CASSPRGGGTSYNEQFF	TGTGCCAGCAGCCCCCGTGGGGGAGGGACATCCTACAATGAGCAGTTCTTC
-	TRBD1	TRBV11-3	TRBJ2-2	CASSFGTATGELFF	TGTGCCAGCAGCTTTGGGACAGCCACCGGGGAGCTGTTTTTT
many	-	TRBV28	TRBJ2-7	CASSITGNSYEQYF	TGTGCCAGCAGTATAACAGGGAACTCCTACGAGCAGTACTTC
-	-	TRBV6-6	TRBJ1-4	CASSYSSEKLFF	TGTGCCAGCAGTTACTCGAGTGAAAAACTGTTTTTT